Presented here are 19 T cell receptor beta chains from one specimen sequenced in a study of cytomegalovirus exposure and HLA in healthy donors. It was with 60 Vbeta and 13 Jbeta primers that the PCR ran. This table comes from immunoSEQ multiplex PCR, and its TCRdb copy is limited to in-frame clones, with some not included. The sample consists of fewer than 130,000 clones, around two thirds of them appearing once. The sequenced material came from PBMCs. These receptors originate from a man over 45 in good health and CMV-seropositive.

Only a few counts were recorded for this clone. V usage is TRBV2 and J usage is TRBJ1-1; 7 bases match TRBD1. With 4 bases clipped from V and 8 bases from J, the junction kept 10 bases outside the gene matches. The CDR3 extends over 14 amino acids. Germline CDR1 is SNHLY and CDR2 is FYNNEI. CDR3 DNA: TGTGCCAGCAGTGCCTCCAGGGGGAACCGGGAAGCTTTCTTT. Encoded protein: CASSASRGNREAFF. The full variable domain, its missing parts supplied by reference TRBV2 and TRBJ1-1, is EPEVTQTPSHQVTQMGQEVILRCVPISNHLYFYWYRQILGQKVEFLVSFYNNEISEKSEIFDDQFSVERPDGSNFTLKIRSTKLEDSAMYFCASSASRGNREAFFGQGTRLTVV.

This chain links TRBV7-8 with TRBJ2-1; the D is unclear. V was pared by 2 bases and J by 0 bases, with 8 bases between. CDR3 length: 15 amino acids. CDR1 and CDR2 from the germline V gene are SGHVS and FQNEAQ. The CDR3 DNA sequence: TGTGCCAGCAGCTTATACACCCCCTCCTACAATGAGCAGTTCTTC. Its translation: CASSLYTPSYNEQFF.

This clone was counted between two and nine times. This chain links TRBV27 with TRBJ1-5; 11 bases match TRBD1. Germline V gives CDR1 MNHEY, CDR2 SMNVEV (reference sequence). CDR3 length equals 15 residues. The V gene end was trimmed by 3 bases and the J gene end by 9 bases; junction bases not matched to a gene: 7. The CDR3 DNA reads TGTGCCAGCAGTTTCGGGGACAGGGGGAAGGGGCCCCAGCATTTT. It encodes CASSFGDRGKGPQHF.

The chain joins TRBV27 to TRBJ2-1; 9 nucleotides match TRBD2. The CDR3 runs 15 residues. Germline V gene data show CDR1 as MNHEY and CDR2 as SMNVEV (reference sequence). Germline trimming cut 6 bases from V and 16 bases from J; bases unmatched to any gene: 19. CDR3 in amino acids: CASSSLSGRTEIIFF. The CDR3 DNA reads as TGTGCCAGCAGCTCGCTTAGCGGGAGAACGGAGATCATTTTCTTC.

The genes are TRBV2 and TRBJ1-3, with unresolved D. The ends were cut back, 0 bases at V and 4 bases at J, with 10 bases in the middle. The CDR3 covers 15 residues. Germline-derived CDR1 and CDR2 are SNHLY and FYNNEI. Here the CDR3 reads CASSEASGFGNTIYF. The CDR3, as DNA: TGTGCCAGCAGTGAAGCATCGGGTTTCGGAAACACCATATATTTT.

This sequence joins TRBV27 and TRBJ2-7, with D tentatively TRBD1 (6 bases). From germline, CDR1 is MNHEY and CDR2 SMNVEV (reference sequence). V lost 2 bases and J lost 6, with 17 bases in between. The CDR3 runs to 15 residues. In DNA, the CDR3 is TGTGCCAGCAGTTTAACTACAGGGAAAGTTGGCGAGCAGTACTTC. It specifies CASSLTTGKVGEQYF.

The V and J genes are TRBV5-1 and TRBJ1-2; D remains ambiguous. The germline V gene has CDR1 SGHRS and CDR2 YFSETQ. The CDR3 is 13 residues long. Trimming removed 4 bases from V and 0 bases from J, with 7 bases in between. CDR3 loop: CASSPVPNYGYTF. CDR3 coding DNA: TGCGCCAGCAGCCCCGTCCCTAACTATGGCTACACCTTC.

The chain has TRBV19 and TRBJ1-5; D perhaps matches TRBD1 (6 bases). Germline V gene data show CDR1 as LNHDA and CDR2 as SQIVND (reference sequence). The V and J ends lost 4 bases and 9 bases respectively, with 16 bases between them. The CDR3 length is 14 residues. The CDR3, as DNA: TGTGCCAGTAGTAGCTCCAGGGGAGAGGGGCCCCAGCATTTT. It translates to CASSSSRGEGPQHF.

In its sample, this clone was seen a few times. V and J are TRBV6-1 and TRBJ2-2; D is unclear. V lost 2 bases and J lost 2, with 3 bases in between. The CDR3 consists of 13 residues. Germline CDR1 MNHNS, CDR2 SASEGT. The CDR3 region is CASSEHNTGELFF. CDR3 bases: TGTGCCAGCAGTGAACATAACACCGGGGAGCTGTTTTTT.

DNA for the CDR3: TGTGCCAGCAGTAATCGGGACATTACCTACGAGCAGTACTTC. Translating gives CASSNRDITYEQYF. The chain combines TRBV2 with TRBJ2-7, with D possibly being TRBD1 (6 bases). The germline V gene encodes CDR1 SNHLY and CDR2 FYNNEI. The V and J ends lost 5 bases and 2 bases respectively, with 13 bases between them. The CDR3 runs 14 residues.

The CDR3 DNA is TGTGCCATCAGTGAGTCGAATCCGGGGGAGGGTCAGCCCCAGCATTTT. Its translation: CAISESNPGEGQPQHF. The chain has TRBV10-3 and TRBJ1-5, with D possibly being TRBD1 (5 bases). Trimming left V 0 bases short and J 6 bases short, with 15 bases between. The CDR3 runs to 16 residues. Germline CDR1 ENHRY, CDR2 SYGVKD.

This clone showed up just once. V gene TRBV4-1 combines with J gene TRBJ1-2; tentatively, D is TRBD1 (6 bases). The CDR3 contains 16 residues. Germline CDR1 is MGHRA and CDR2 is YSYEKL. The V gene lost 2 bases and the J gene lost 4 bases, with 17 bases spanning the gap. CDR3 sequence reads: CASSQSSQTGGYGYTF. The DNA for the CDR3 is TGCGCCAGCAGCCAATCCTCCCAGACAGGAGGCTATGGCTACACCTTC.

The V and J genes are TRBV7-9 and TRBJ2-7; 12 bases fit TRBD2. CDR3 length: 18 amino acids. V lost 4 bases and J lost 1; bases outside the gene matches: 11. CDR1 and CDR2 (germline): SEHNR, FQNEAQ (reference sequence). The CDR3 loop is CASSSSPLAGGVSYEQYF. The CDR3 coding sequence is TGTGCCAGCAGCTCATCCCCCCTAGCGGGAGGGGTGTCCTACGAGCAGTACTTC.

This chain joins TRBV4-1 and TRBJ1-4, with D perhaps matching TRBD1 (6 bases). V dropped 0 bases and J dropped 13 bases, with 12 bases sitting between them. This CDR3 is built from 13 residues. The germline gives CDR1 MGHRA, CDR2 YSYEKL. As DNA, the CDR3 is TGCGCCAGCAGCCAAGAGAGGGGGGGTAGACTGTTTTTT. Residues: CASSQERGGRLFF.

The genes are TRBV4-2 and TRBJ2-5; D unclear. Trimming shortened V by 1 base and J by 5 bases, and 11 bases separated the two germline ends. Germline CDR1 and CDR2: LGHNA and YNFKEQ. The CDR3 loop spans 14 amino acids. As DNA, the CDR3 is TGTGCCAGCAGCCAAGGAGGCTTATCGGAGACCCAGTACTTC. This codes for CASSQGGLSETQYF.

The chain joins TRBV5-1 to TRBJ1-1; 8 nucleotides line up with TRBD1. With 5 bases clipped from V and 4 bases from J, the junction kept 4 bases outside the gene matches. The germline gives CDR1 SGHRS, CDR2 YFSETQ. CDR3 size: 13 residues. The CDR3 DNA reads as TGCGCCAGCAGTGGACAGGGTGGCACTGAAGCTTTCTTT. Amino acids: CASSGQGGTEAFF.

The chain employs TRBV4-2 and TRBJ2-2; 7 bases are a match to TRBD2. Germline assignment: CDR1 LGHNA and CDR2 YNFKEQ. V lost 1 base to trimming and J lost 1 base; unmatched junction nucleotides: 6. The CDR3 has 17 amino acids. As DNA, the CDR3 is TGTGCCAGCAGCCAAGTTGGGAGCGGGGAGAACACCGGGGAGCTGTTTTTT. As protein: CASSQVGSGENTGELFF.

This clone was detected once. The CDR3 DNA follows: TGTGCCAGCAGCCCCGGGGGGCGTAGCTACACCTTC. Translating it yields CASSPGGRSYTF. J is TRBJ1-2 and V is TRBV7-2, with a weak D call TRBD1 (6 bases). CDR1 and CDR2 from the germline V gene are SGHTA and FQGNSA. Trimming took off 5 bases at V and 9 bases at J, with 13 bases between the two ends. The CDR3 has 12 residues.

The J gene is TRBJ1-3, the V gene TRBV18; perhaps TRBD1 as D (5 bases). Per germline, CDR1 KGHSH and CDR2 LQKENI. The V gene lost 3 bases and the J gene lost 0 bases, with 9 bases spanning the gap. This CDR3 is 15 amino acids long. For the CDR3, the DNA is TGTGCCAGCTCACCGCGGACATTCTCTGGAAACACCATATATTTT. As protein: CASSPRTFSGNTIYF.